This TCR beta chain is from a study of cytomegalovirus exposure and HLA in healthy donors. Germline V gives CDR1 SGHDT, CDR2 YYEEEE. V was pared by 4 bases and J by 2 bases, with 16 bases between. CDR3 length equals 15 residues. The data were produced by immunoSEQ multiplex PCR, yet TCRdb's version contains in-frame clones alone and is incomplete. The sample shows under 250,000 clones, around 78% of them seen only once. This rearrangement joins TRBV5-6 to TRBJ2-7; weak D call: TRBD2 (7 bases). The source is a young woman in good health and CMV-seronegative. The sample comprised PBMCs. The CDR3 loop reads CASSPLGAGAYEQYF. The CDR3 region has the DNA TGTGCCAGCAGCCCCTTGGGGGCGGGAGCCTACGAGCAGTACTTC.